A selection of T cell receptor beta chains follows, all from one sample in a study of T-cell reconstitution after alpha-beta-depleted transplantation in children. TCRdb analysed the PCR reads with MiXCR anew, one entry per CDR3 protein. The table has around 410,000 distinct CDR3 sequences, approximately 10% seen once. Sequencing used PBMCs from the stem cell graft donor, obtained from the stem cell graft. The receptors here all came from a human donor who donated a stem cell graft to a child with acute myeloid leukemia. Both conserved end residues are part of each CDR3. D genes are given only for firm matches.

v_call	d_call	j_call	cdr3_aa
TRBV20-1	TRBD2	TRBJ2-4	CSASSAGGLLAKNSQYF
TRBV7-6	NA	TRBJ2-5	CASSLRSGGLGETQYF
TRBV12-5	TRBD1	TRBJ2-2	CASGLSTGTGTTGELFF
TRBV20-1	TRBD1	TRBJ2-7	CSADTGQDYEQYF
TRBV2	NA	TRBJ1-5	CASNVGGISNQPQHF
TRBV5-6	TRBD2	TRBJ2-1	CASSLSLLAGPHGNEQFF
TRBV20-1	TRBD2	TRBJ2-2	CSATAPTSGITGELFF
TRBV20-1	TRBD2	TRBJ2-5	CSARAGVPQETQYF
TRBV27	TRBD2	TRBJ2-7	CASSFKAGGPYEQYF
TRBV5-1	TRBD1	TRBJ1-1	CASRSGQGDTEAFF
TRBV16	TRBD1	TRBJ1-1	CASRRPGTANTEAFF
TRBV6-1	TRBD2	TRBJ2-1	CASKGGGIYNEQFF
TRBV12-3/TRBV12-4	NA	TRBJ2-7	CASSRTVYEQYF
TRBV29-1	TRBD2	TRBJ2-7	CSGRLSGRPYEQYF
TRBV5-1	NA	TRBJ2-3	CASSLGSVADTQYF
TRBV2	NA	TRBJ1-2	CASSEASTGRGGYTF
TRBV4-2	TRBD2	TRBJ2-7	CASSQGILARSSYEQYF
TRBV29-1	NA	TRBJ2-3	CSVPPGSGPDTQYF
TRBV7-2	TRBD2	TRBJ2-3	CASRSSGVTDTQYF
TRBV12-3/TRBV12-4	NA	TRBJ1-4	CASSSAGLVLNEKLFF
TRBV11-3	NA	TRBJ2-3	CASSSRTAGDTQYF
TRBV5-1	NA	TRBJ1-3	CASSLVPQDSGRNTIYF
TRBV7-9	TRBD2	TRBJ2-1	CASSLVASGRIEQFF
TRBV7-8	NA	TRBJ2-7	CASSYDHYEQYF
TRBV27	NA	TRBJ1-4	CASSGDWTAEKLFF
TRBV29-1	NA	TRBJ2-1	CSVEDPGKSSYNEQFF
TRBV2	NA	TRBJ2-2	CASSDRELFF
TRBV20-1	TRBD2	TRBJ2-7	CSASPPSGRTLQYF
TRBV5-4	NA	TRBJ1-2	CASSFYRTGANYGYTF